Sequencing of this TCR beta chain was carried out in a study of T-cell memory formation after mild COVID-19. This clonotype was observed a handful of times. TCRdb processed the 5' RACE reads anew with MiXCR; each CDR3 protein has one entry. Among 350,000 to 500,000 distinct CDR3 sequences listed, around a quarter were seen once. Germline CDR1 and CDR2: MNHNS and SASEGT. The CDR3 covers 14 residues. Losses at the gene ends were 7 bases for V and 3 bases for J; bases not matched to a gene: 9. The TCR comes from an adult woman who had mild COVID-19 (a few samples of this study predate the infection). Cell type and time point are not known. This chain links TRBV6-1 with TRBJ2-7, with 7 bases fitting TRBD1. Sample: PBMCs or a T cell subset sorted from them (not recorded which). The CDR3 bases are TGTGCCAGCATTGAGGACAGGTCCGACTACGAGCAGTACTTC. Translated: CASIEDRSDYEQYF.